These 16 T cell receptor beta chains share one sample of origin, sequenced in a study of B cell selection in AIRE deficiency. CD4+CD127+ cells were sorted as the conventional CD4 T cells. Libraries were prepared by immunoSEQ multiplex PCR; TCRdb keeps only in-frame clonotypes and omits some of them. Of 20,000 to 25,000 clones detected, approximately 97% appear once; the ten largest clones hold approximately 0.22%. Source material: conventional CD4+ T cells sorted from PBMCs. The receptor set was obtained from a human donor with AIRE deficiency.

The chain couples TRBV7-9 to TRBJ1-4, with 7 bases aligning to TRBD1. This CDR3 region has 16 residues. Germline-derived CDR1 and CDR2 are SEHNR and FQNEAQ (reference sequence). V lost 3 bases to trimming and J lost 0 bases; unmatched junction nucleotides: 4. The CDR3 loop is CASSFGRGPTNEKLFF. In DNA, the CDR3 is TGTGCCAGCAGCTTTGGAAGGGGGCCAACTAATGAAAAACTGTTTTTT.

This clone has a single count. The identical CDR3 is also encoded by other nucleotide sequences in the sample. CDR3 sequence (DNA): TGTGCCAGCAGTTTAGGAAGAGGTTCGGGAAACACCATATATTTT. The encoded protein is CASSLGRGSGNTIYF. V and J are TRBV6-5 and TRBJ1-3, with D hard to call. CDR1 is MNHEY and CDR2 is SVGAGI in the germline V gene. This CDR3 is built from 15 residues. V dropped 4 bases and J dropped 4 bases, with 14 bases sitting between them.

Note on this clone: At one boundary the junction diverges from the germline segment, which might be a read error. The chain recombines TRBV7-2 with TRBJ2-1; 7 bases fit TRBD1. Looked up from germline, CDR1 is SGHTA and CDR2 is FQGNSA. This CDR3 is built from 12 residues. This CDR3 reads CASSSDRAPAVF. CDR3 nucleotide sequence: TGTGCCAGCAGCTCTGACAGGGCGCCAGCCGTCTTC.

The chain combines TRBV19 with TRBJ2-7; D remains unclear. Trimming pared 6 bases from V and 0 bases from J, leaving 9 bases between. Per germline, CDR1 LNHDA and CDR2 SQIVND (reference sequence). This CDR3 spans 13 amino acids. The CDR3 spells CASRGSPSYEQYF. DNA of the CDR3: TGTGCCAGTAGAGGCTCCCCCTCCTACGAGCAGTACTTC.

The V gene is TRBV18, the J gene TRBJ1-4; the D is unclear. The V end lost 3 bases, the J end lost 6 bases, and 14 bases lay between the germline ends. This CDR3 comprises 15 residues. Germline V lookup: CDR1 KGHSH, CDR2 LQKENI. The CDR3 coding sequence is TGTGCCAGCTCACCTCCCTCTCCGGGTTATGAAAAACTGTTTTTT. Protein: CASSPPSPGYEKLFF.

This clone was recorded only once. CDR3: CASSPGGANEKLFF. As DNA, the CDR3 is TGTGCCAGTAGTCCGGGTGGGGCTAATGAAAAACTGTTTTTT. This chain connects TRBV19 to TRBJ1-4; D ambiguous. This CDR3 has 14 residues. Per the germline V gene, CDR1 is LNHDA and CDR2 is SQIVND (reference sequence). The ends were cut back, 5 bases at V and 3 bases at J, with 10 bases in the middle.

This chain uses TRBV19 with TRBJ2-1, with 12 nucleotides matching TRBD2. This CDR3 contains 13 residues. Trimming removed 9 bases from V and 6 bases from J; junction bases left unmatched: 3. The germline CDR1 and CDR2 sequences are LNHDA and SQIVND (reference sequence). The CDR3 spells CASRLAGVNEQFF. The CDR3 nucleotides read TGTGCCAGCCGACTAGCGGGAGTCAATGAGCAGTTCTTC.

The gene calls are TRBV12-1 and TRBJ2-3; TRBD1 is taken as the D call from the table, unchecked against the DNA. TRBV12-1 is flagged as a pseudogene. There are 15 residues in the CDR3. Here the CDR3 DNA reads TGTGCCAGCAGCGCGACAGGGACTAGCACAGATACGCAGTATTTT. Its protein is CASSATGTSTDTQYF.

CDR3 DNA: TGTGCCACTTCCTTTGTGGCGGGAGCAGGGGGCAATGAGCAGTTCTTC. It specifies CATSFVAGAGGNEQFF. The chain is built from TRBV5-8 and TRBJ2-1, with D tentatively TRBD1 or TRBD2 (7 bases each). V lost 9 bases and J 6 bases, leaving 25 bases between the germline ends. The germline V gene has CDR1 SGHTS and CDR2 YDEGEE. The CDR3 is 16 amino acids.

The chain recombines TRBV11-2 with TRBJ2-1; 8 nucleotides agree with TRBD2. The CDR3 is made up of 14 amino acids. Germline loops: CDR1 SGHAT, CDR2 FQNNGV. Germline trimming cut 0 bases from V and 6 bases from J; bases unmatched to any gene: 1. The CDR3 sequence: CASSLELAGNEQFF. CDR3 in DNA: TGTGCCAGCAGCTTAGAGCTAGCGGGCAATGAGCAGTTCTTC.

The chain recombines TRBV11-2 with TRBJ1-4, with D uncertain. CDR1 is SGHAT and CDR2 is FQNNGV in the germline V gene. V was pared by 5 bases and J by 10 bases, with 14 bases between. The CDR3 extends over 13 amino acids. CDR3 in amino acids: CASSPFQEGKLFF. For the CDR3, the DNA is TGTGCCAGCAGCCCCTTTCAGGAGGGAAAACTGTTTTTT.

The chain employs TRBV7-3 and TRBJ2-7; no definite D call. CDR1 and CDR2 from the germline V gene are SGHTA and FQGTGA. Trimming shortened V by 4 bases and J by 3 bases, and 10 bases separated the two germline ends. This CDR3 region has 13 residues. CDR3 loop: CASSSGPDYEQYF. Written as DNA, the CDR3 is TGTGCCAGCAGCTCCGGGCCCGACTACGAGCAGTACTTC.

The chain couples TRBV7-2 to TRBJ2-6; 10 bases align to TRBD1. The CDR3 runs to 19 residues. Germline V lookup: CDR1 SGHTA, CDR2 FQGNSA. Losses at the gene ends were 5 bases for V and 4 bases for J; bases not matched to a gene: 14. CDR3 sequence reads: CASSRMSGTGVSGANVLTF. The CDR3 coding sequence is TGTGCCAGCAGCCGGATGTCCGGGACAGGGGTATCGGGGGCCAACGTCCTGACTTTC.

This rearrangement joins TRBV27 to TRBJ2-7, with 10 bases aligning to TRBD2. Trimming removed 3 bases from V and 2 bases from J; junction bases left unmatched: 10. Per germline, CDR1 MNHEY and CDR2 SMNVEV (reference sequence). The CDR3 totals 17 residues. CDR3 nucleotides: TGTGCCAGCAGTTTCCGGACTAGCGGTTTCTTACCCTACGAGCAGTACTTC. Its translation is CASSFRTSGFLPYEQYF.

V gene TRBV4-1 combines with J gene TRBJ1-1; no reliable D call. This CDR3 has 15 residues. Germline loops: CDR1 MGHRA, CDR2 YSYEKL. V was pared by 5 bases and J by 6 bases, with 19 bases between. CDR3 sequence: CASSSIGKGRPEAFF. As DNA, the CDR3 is TGCGCCAGCAGCTCAATCGGGAAAGGGCGACCTGAAGCTTTCTTT.

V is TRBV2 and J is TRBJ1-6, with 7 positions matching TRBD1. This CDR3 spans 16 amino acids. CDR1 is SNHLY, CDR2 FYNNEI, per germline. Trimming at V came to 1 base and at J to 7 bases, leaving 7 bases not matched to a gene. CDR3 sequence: CASSEEGGTANSPLHF. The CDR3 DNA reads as TGTGCCAGCAGTGAAGAAGGCGGGACAGCAAATTCACCCCTCCACTTT.